The entry that follows covers one TCR beta chain sequence. This specimen belongs to a study of blood T cells in healthy people across ages. It was with a sample-barcoded 5' primer and a J-beta primer mix that a second PCR of roughly 7 to 12 cycles was run. TCRdb reanalysed the 5' RACE reads using MiXCR and keeps one entry per CDR3 protein. The sample records about 730,000 distinct CDR3 sequences, 40% to 45% being singletons. The CDR3 is 15 residues long. Trimming left V 5 bases short and J 5 bases short, with 16 bases between. Germline CDR1 and CDR2: LNHNV and YYDKDF (reference sequence). This chain links TRBV15 with TRBJ2-1, with D possibly being TRBD2 (6 bases). Input material: blood. The receptor's source is a woman in her sixties or seventies in good health. The CDR3 spells CATSSLDLANNEQFF. Written as DNA, the CDR3 is TGTGCCACCAGCTCCCTCGACCTAGCGAACAATGAGCAGTTCTTC.